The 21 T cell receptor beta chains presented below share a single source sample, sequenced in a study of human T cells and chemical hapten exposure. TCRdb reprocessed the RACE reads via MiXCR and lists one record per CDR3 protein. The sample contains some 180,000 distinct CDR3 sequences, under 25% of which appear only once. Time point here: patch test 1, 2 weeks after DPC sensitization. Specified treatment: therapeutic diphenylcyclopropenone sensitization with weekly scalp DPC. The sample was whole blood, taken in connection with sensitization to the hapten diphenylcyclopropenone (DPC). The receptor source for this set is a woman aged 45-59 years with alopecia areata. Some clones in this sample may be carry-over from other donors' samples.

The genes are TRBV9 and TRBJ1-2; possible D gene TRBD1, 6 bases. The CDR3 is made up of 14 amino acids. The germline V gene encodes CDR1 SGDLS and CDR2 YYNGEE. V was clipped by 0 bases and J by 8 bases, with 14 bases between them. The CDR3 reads CASSVAGGQAGYTF. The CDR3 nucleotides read TGTGCCAGCAGCGTAGCTGGGGGCCAGGCAGGCTACACCTTC.

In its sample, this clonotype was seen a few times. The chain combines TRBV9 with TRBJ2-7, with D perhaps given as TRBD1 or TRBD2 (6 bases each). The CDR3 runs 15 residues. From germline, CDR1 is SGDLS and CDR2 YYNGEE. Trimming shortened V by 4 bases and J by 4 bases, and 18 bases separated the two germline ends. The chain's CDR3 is CASSSSERRGYEQYF. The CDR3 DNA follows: TGTGCCAGCAGCTCCAGTGAAAGGAGGGGGTACGAGCAGTACTTC. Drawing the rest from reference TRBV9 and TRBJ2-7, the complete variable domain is DSGVTQTPKHLITATGQRVTLRCSPRSGDLSVYWYQQSLDQGLQFLIQYYNGEERAKGNILERFSAQQFPDLHSELNLSSLELGDSALYFCASSSSERRGYEQYFGPGTRLTVT.

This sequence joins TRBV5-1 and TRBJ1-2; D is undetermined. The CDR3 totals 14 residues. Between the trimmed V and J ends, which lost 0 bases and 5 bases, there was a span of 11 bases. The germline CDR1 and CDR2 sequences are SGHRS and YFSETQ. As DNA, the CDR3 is TGCGCCAGCAGCTTGGAAGGACGGTCATATGGCTACACCTTC. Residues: CASSLEGRSYGYTF.

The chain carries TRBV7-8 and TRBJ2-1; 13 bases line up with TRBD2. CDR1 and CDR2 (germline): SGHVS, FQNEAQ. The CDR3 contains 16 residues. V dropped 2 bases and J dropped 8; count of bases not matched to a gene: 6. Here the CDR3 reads CASSLRTSGSWDEQFF. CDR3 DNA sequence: TGTGCCAGCAGCTTACGGACTAGCGGGAGTTGGGATGAGCAGTTCTTC.

CDR3: CASSRASGVETQYF. CDR3 in DNA: TGCGCCAGCAGTCGTGCATCCGGCGTAGAGACCCAGTACTTC. The rearrangement uses TRBV5-1 and TRBJ2-5, with D hard to call. V lost 5 bases to trimming and J lost 4 bases, with 15 bases between them. This CDR3 is 14 amino acids long. Germline loops: CDR1 SGHRS, CDR2 YFSETQ.

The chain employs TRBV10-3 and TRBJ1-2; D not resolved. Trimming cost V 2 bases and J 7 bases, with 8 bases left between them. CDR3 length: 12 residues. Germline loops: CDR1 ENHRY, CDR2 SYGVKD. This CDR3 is CAISEEQVGYTF. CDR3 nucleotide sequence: TGTGCCATCAGTGAGGAGCAGGTTGGCTACACCTTC.

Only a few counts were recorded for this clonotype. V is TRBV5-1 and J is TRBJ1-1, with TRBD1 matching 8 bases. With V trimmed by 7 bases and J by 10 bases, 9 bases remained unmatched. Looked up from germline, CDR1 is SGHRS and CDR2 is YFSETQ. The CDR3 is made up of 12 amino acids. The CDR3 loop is CASSGQGRRAFF. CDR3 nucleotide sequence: TGCGCCAGCTCCGGACAGGGAAGGAGAGCTTTCTTT.

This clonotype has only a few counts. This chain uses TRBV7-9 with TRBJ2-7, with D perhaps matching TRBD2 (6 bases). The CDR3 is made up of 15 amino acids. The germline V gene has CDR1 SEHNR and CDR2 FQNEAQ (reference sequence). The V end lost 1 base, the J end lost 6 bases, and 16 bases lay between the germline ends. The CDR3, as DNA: TGTGCCAGCAGCTTAGATCCTTTGGGGGGAGCCGAGCAGTACTTC. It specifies CASSLDPLGGAEQYF.

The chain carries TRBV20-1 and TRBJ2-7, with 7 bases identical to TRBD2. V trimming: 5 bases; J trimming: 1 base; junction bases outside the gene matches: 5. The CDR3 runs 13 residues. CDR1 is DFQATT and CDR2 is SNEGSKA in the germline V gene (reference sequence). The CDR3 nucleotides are TGCAGTGCTGGGGGGGGAGGGTCCTACGAGCAGTACTTC. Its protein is CSAGGGGSYEQYF.

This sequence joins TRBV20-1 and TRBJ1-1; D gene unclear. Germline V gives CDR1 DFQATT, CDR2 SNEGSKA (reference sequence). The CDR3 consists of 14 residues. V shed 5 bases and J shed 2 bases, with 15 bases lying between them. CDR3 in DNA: TGCAGTGCTCCGACTGGGTCCCAAAACACTGAAGCTTTCTTT. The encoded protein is CSAPTGSQNTEAFF.

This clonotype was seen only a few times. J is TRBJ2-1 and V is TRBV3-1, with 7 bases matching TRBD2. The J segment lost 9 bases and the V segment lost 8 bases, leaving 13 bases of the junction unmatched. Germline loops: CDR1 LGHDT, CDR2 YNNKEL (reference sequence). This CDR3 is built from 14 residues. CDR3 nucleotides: TGTGCCAGCCTGGGAACGGGAGGAGCGGGTGAGCAGTTCTTC. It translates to CASLGTGGAGEQFF.

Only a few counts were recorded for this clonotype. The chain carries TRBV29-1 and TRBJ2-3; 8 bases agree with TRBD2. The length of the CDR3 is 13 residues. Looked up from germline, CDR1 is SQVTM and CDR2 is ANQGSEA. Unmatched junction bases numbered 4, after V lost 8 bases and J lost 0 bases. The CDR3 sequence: CSTVAGSTDTQYF. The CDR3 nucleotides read TGCAGCACGGTAGCGGGGAGCACAGATACGCAGTATTTT.

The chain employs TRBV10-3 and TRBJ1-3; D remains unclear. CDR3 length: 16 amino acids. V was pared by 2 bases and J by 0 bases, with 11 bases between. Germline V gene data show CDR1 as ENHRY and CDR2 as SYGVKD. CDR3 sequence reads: CAISESLGSSGNTIYF. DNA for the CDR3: TGTGCCATCAGTGAGAGTTTGGGTTCCTCTGGAAACACCATATATTTT.

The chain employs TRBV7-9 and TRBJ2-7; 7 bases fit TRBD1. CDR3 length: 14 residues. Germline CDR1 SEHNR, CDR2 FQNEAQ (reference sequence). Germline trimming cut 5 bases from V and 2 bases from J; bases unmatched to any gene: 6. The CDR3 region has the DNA TGTGCCAGCAGCGAGGGACAGCTTACCTACGAGCAGTACTTC. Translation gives CASSEGQLTYEQYF. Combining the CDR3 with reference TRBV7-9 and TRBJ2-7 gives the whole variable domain DTGVSQNPRHKITKRGQNVTFRCDPISEHNRLYWYRQTLGQGPEFLTYFQNEAQLEKSRLLSDRFSAERPKGSFSTLEIQRTEQGDSAMYLCASSEGQLTYEQYFGPGTRLTVT.

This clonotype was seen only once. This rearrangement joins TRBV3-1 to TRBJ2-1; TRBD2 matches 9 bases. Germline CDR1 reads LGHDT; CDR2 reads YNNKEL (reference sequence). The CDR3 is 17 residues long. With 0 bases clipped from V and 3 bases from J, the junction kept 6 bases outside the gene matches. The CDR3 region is CASSQEIAGANYNEQFF. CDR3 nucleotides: TGTGCCAGCAGCCAAGAAATAGCGGGAGCGAACTACAATGAGCAGTTCTTC.

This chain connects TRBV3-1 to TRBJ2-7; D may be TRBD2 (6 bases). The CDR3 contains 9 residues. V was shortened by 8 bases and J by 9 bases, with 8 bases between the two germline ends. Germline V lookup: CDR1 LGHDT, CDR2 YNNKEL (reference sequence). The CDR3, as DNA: TGTGCCAGCGCCGGGGGGCAGTACTTC. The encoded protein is CASAGGQYF.

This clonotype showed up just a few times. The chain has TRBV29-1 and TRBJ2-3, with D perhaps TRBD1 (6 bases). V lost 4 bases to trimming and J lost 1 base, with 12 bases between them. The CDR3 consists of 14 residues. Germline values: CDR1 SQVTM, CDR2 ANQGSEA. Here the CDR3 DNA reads TGCAGCGTTGTAAGGGACATCGGCACAGATACGCAGTATTTT. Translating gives CSVVRDIGTDTQYF.

The CDR3 spells CASSFMGYEQYF. The DNA of the CDR3 is TGTGCCAGCAGTTTTATGGGGTACGAGCAGTACTTC. The chain couples TRBV12-3 or TRBV12-4 to TRBJ2-7; D ambiguous. The V and J ends lost 3 bases and 4 bases respectively, with 7 bases between them. The CDR3 runs to 12 residues.

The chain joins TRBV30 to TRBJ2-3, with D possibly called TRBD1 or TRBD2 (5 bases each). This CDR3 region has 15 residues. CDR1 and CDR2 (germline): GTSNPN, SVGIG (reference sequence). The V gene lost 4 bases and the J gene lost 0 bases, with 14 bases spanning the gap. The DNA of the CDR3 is TGTGCCTGGATACCTGGGACCCCGAGCACAGATACGCAGTATTTT. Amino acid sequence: CAWIPGTPSTDTQYF.

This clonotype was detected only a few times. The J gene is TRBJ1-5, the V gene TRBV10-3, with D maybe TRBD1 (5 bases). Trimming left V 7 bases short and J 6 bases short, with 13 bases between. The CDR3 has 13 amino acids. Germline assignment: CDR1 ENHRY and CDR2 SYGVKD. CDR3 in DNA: TGTGCCATCACCGGGGCAATTGGTCAGCCCCAGCATTTT. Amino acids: CAITGAIGQPQHF.

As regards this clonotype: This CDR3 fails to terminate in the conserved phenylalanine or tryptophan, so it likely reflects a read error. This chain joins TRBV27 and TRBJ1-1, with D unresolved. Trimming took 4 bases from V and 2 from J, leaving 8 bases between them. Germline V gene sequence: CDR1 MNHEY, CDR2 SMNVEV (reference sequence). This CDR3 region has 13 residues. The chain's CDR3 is CASSSTQNTEAFV. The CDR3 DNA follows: TGTGCCAGCAGTTCTACACAAAACACTGAAGCTTTCGTT.